This TCR beta chain was obtained from a study of cytomegalovirus exposure and HLA in healthy donors (dated by TCRdb to the late 2010s). Background on the whole study: An earlier analysis of 587 of the donors reported approximately 300 Gb of sequence data and 90 million to 120 million unique TCR beta sequences obtained from 180 million or so T cells. Approximately 310 gigabases of sequencing data and 91 million or so unique TCR sequences made up an early release that covered around 640 HLA-typed donors. Among the roughly 370 genotyped donors, more than 70% belonged to the genetic ancestry cluster associated with self-reported Caucasian donors. The aim of the study was to test whether cataloging public T cell receptors could identify signatures of past pathogen exposure. The study profiled the T cell repertoires of under 700 subjects by immunosequencing and related them to cytomegalovirus serostatus. In addition to the first cohort of approximately 670 subjects, a separate validation cohort of 130 or so different subjects was used. High-throughput TCR immunosequencing, statistical association of individual TCRs with disease status, and machine learning were combined to predict cytomegalovirus infection status. A later analysis re-examined previously published TCR beta repertoires from more than 550 donors and added high-resolution HLA genotyping to investigate patterns of TCR occurrence. Rather than drawing on any new phenotypic data, the later analysis identified candidate immune exposures from TCR beta sequences and the way those sequences occurred across donors. To decide whether each TCR beta V gene segment behaved as functional or pseudogenic, an earlier analysis of fewer than 750 of the donors relied on high-throughput TCR beta sequencing. Alongside the repertoire data, information on donor age, sex, ethnicity and CMV serostatus was compiled. Genome-wide SNP genotypes for about 65% of the 666 donors were used in a later genetic analysis, which treated that subset as a discovery cohort. Every discovery cohort repertoire had been produced on one sequencing platform. Both class I and class II loci were covered by HLA typing, at four-digit resolution. The number of typed donors differed by locus: about 620-640 for A, B, C, DRB1 and DQB1; 500 to 550 for DQA1; fewer than 610 for DPA1; and around 490 for DPB1. Because of strong linkage in the cohort, roughly five DR-DQ haplotypes were treated as single units for association and clustering. Among several hundred genotyped donors of the cohort, an average of approximately 240,000 unique TCR beta nucleotide sequences was sequenced per donor, of which roughly 17% were non-productive. Beyond this particular receptor, the publication reports: In a later genetic analysis, fewer N-insertions in productive TCRs were reported among donors in an Asian-associated ancestry cluster than the approximately 710-donor mean. According to a later analysis, TCR association rates differed among HLA loci, with DRB1 alleles showing the most associated TCRs and HLA-C alleles showing the fewest. Assigning TCR associations to individual alleles was difficult when HLA alleles, especially DR and DQ, strongly co-occurred. The study gave a list of under 200 TCR beta chains associated with cytomegalovirus. A later genetic analysis associated a missense DCLRE1C variant with V-gene and J-gene trimming of TCR beta chains, and an independent cohort replicated the association. Correlated functional status among segregating V segments might reflect linkage disequilibrium, but an unknown experimental factor could not be ruled out. The sequencing pipeline was judged likely to have produced a cluster of highly shared sequence variants as a technical artifact. A later analysis reported that several top co-occurrence clusters appeared linked to parvovirus B19, influenza, CMV and Epstein-Barr virus. A further reported finding was that TCR beta sequences accurately predicted the HLA-A and HLA-B alleles for most subjects in the first cohort. Because the 87-base-pair reads could not distinguish some IMGT-functional V segments, including TRBV6-2 and TRBV6-3, those segments were excluded. In an earlier analysis of 500 to 650 of the donors, most TCR beta V segments appeared in productive rearrangements about 87% or about 30% of the time, broadly matching IMGT annotations. Because counts were too low, 15 to 20 rarely observed V segments, including chromosome 9 orphons, were excluded from the earlier analysis of around 640 of the donors. Most CMV-associated TCR beta chains appeared to be HLA-restricted in a later analysis, and the HLA associations seemed to be driven largely by CMV exposure. The cohort was sequenced for TCR beta chains only, and without alpha or paired-chain data the features that could be detected were limited. While some public TCRs were present in many individuals, most TCR sequences turned up only very rarely across donors. HLA typing was unavailable for some donors at each locus, so association tests used only the typed subset. A few of the identified cytomegalovirus-associated TCR beta chains were confirmed in vitro to be specific for cytomegalovirus antigens. The presence/absence analyses assumed that sequencing depth was roughly uniform across donors, and that assumption may not be true. The classifier was reported to diagnose cytomegalovirus status with high specificity and sensitivity in both the original cohort and the validation cohort. In a later analysis, HLA-associated TCR beta chains were found to be more clonally expanded and to have lower generation probabilities than equally common non-associated chains. At a false discovery rate of 0.05, a later analysis linked around 15,000 TCR beta sequences to specific HLA alleles. Immune exposure information for the cohort was limited to CMV serostatus. According to the authors, the approach could potentially be generalized to other disease states and immunological phenotypes.

Via the germline V gene, CDR1 is SQVTM and CDR2 ANQGSEA. The CDR3 runs 15 amino acids, cysteine and phenylalanine included. CDR3 DNA only is kept here, 45 bases in frame from base 1. The library came from the immunoSEQ multiplex PCR assay. The multiplex PCR relied on a mix of 60 forward primers for TCR Vbeta segments and 13 reverse primers for TCR Jbeta segments. The CDR3 region of rearranged TCR beta genes was amplified from genomic DNA with a multiplex PCR assay. The amplified TCR beta libraries were sequenced on the Illumina HiSeq System as 87-base-pair reads. For the original study's pipeline: A later analysis tallied tens of millions of unique TCR beta chains across the 550 to 850 repertoires, and approximately 12 million of those chains were shared by two or more donors. To remove PCR and sequencing errors, raw reads were error-corrected and collapsed into unique sequences using a nearest-neighbor algorithm that merged closely related sequences. To assign V, D and J gene segments, CDR3 sequences were aligned to IMGT reference sequences. For a sequence to be retained, a match of at least six nucleotides to both a V gene segment and a J gene segment was required. A rearrangement counted as productive if the CDR3 had no stop codons and remained in frame with V and J, and every other rearrangement counted as non-productive. CDR3 was defined by IMGT convention, running from the second conserved V-encoded cysteine to the conserved J-encoded phenylalanine. The earlier analysis of roughly 590 of the donors excluded sequences that lacked an unambiguous match to a single V gene segment. An earlier analysis of approximately 590 of the donors called V segments functional above 56.7% productive rearrangements and segregating when the between-donor standard deviation exceeded 5%. A statistical classification framework was developed to diagnose cytomegalovirus status using the catalog of TCR beta chain sequences. In a later analysis, V and J genes were assigned by comparing TCR nucleotide sequences against IMGT/GENE-DB human TR gene sequences. Using the TCRdist pipeline, a later analysis assigned CDR3 sequences along with most-parsimonious VDJ recombination scenarios. A later analysis defined each TCR beta chain by its CDR3 amino acid sequence plus V-gene family, and excluded reads lacking a unique V-gene family. To address suspected cross-contamination and a sequencing artifact, a later analysis removed 592 highly shared, low-generation-probability nucleotide sequences. A later analysis calculated a clonal expansion index for each public chain from normalized within-repertoire ranks of inferred template counts. A later analysis computed generation probabilities with a VDJ recombination model fitted to out-of-frame rearrangements, and checked the results against IGoR. In a later analysis, hypergeometric tests were used to score TCR-TCR, TCR-HLA and TCR-CMV co-occurrence, with a repertoire-size bias correction applied to TCR pairs. To estimate false discovery rates, a later analysis permuted the HLA or CMV assignments 20 times. In a later analysis, co-occurring TCRs were grouped with DBSCAN, and TCRdist sequence similarity was added when clustering was performed within HLA-allele-positive subsets. Repertoires with fewer than 30,000 or more than 120,000 public chains, plus five repertoires with anomalous nucleotide sharing, were excluded from co-occurrence clustering. TCRdb provides this immuneACCESS table in a form limited to in-frame rearrangements. Some clones are lacking; in checked studies, under half of them reflect an unresolved V gene, and why the rest are absent is not known. The V and J calls and clone size are taken from that table; D and trimming were inferred from the DNA. The sample includes over 75,000 clones, with around 71% observed a single time. The ten largest clonotypes hold around 2.3% of the sample.

In total, roughly 670 healthy bone marrow donors made up the cohort. Cohort members were all nominally healthy when sampled, although unrecorded immune exposures were likely present. The donor was CMV seronegative and belonged to the group of 352 seronegative cohort members. A peripheral blood sample was collected from each donor, and TCR beta sequencing was performed on peripheral blood mononuclear cells. The Qiagen DNeasy Blood Extraction Kit was used to extract genomic DNA from the blood cell samples. In the case of this clone: Its antigen target is currently unknown. The junction departs from germline at one end; a sequencing error may be responsible.

Sequenced sample: PBMCs. The sequence derives from a young man in good health and CMV-seronegative. The V gene is TRBV29-1 and the J gene is TRBJ2-2, and 7 junction bases match TRBD1. CDR3 loop: CSVATGYENTRELFF. The nucleotides read TGCAGCGTTGCGACAGGGTATGAGAACACCAGGGAGCTGTTTTTT.